The present entry profiles one T cell receptor beta chain with its context. The data were obtained in a study of shared clonotypes between healthy human individuals. Trimming took 6 bases from V and 0 from J; bases not matched to a gene: 5. Germline assignment: CDR1 SGHTA and CDR2 FQGTGA. The CDR3 covers 16 residues. TCRdb's table, derived via immunoSEQ multiplex PCR, lists solely in-frame clones and lacks some. The sample has about 2.3 million clones; less than 95% are singletons. The sequence derives from a man aged 18 to 30 in good health. Some clones in this sample may be carry-over from other donors' samples. This chain connects TRBV7-3 to TRBJ2-2; 9 bases fit TRBD1. Source material: naive CD4+ T cells from PBMCs. The sample's subset: CD45RA+ positively selected. In DNA, the CDR3 is TGTGCCAGCAGGAAGGGACAGGGTACGAACACCGGGGAGCTGTTTTTT. It is translated as CASRKGQGTNTGELFF.